This passage covers 10 T cell receptor beta chains from one sample sequenced in a study of graft-versus-host responses after intestinal transplantation. Graft-derived tissue was subjected to processing to liberate intraepithelial and lamina propria lymphocytes. The data were produced by immunoSEQ multiplex PCR, yet TCRdb's version contains in-frame clones alone and is incomplete. The sample yields approximately 37,000 clones, about nine tenths seen once. The sequences come from ileum tissue, collected more than 200 days after intestinal transplant. The source of these receptors is a human patient who received an intestinal transplant, so some T cells may come from the graft donor.

The V call is TRBV27, the J call TRBJ1-5, with 7 positions matching TRBD1. CDR1 MNHEY and CDR2 SMNVEV come from the germline V gene (reference sequence). After removal of 5 bases from V and 4 bases from J, the junction contained 5 bases not matched to a gene. There are 14 residues in the CDR3. This CDR3 reads CASSPGTENQPQHF. The DNA of the CDR3 is TGTGCCAGCAGTCCCGGGACAGAGAATCAGCCCCAGCATTTT.

The chain joins TRBV5-4 to TRBJ1-5; D is perhaps TRBD1 (6 bases). Germline V gene data show CDR1 as SGHNT and CDR2 as YYREEE (reference sequence). There are 14 residues in the CDR3. Trimming pared 2 bases from V and 6 bases from J, leaving 12 bases between. CDR3 loop: CASSLQGTTQPQHF. In DNA form, the CDR3 reads TGTGCCAGCAGCTTACAGGGCACAACTCAGCCCCAGCATTTT.

CDR3 residues: CASSLSAGGDEKLFF. CDR3 in DNA: TGTGCCAGCAGCTTATCAGCAGGGGGGGATGAAAAACTGTTTTTT. The V gene is TRBV7-6, the J gene TRBJ1-4; TRBD1 agrees at 7 bases. This CDR3 contains 15 residues. V gave up 2 bases and J gave up 6 bases; unmatched junction bases: 6. CDR1 is SGHVS and CDR2 is FNYEAQ in the germline V gene. The entire variable domain, with the rest obtained from reference TRBV7-6 and TRBJ1-4, is as follows: GAGVSQSPRYKVTKRGQDVALRCDPISGHVSLYWYRQALGQGPEFLTYFNYEAQQDKSGLPNDRFSAERPEGSISTLTIQRTEQRDSAMYRCASSLSAGGDEKLFFGSGTQLSVL.

In its sample, this clone was seen a few times. This specimen includes other DNA sequences encoding the same CDR3. V and J are TRBV5-1 and TRBJ2-1, with no clear D. The length of the CDR3 is 14 residues. Trimming cost V 4 bases and J 4 bases, with 12 bases left between them. Germline CDR1 is SGHRS and CDR2 is YFSETQ. CDR3 DNA sequence: TGCGCCAGCAGCCTGGTAGGCGCTTACAATGAGCAGTTCTTC. Translated, it gives CASSLVGAYNEQFF.

This chain connects TRBV7-2 to TRBJ2-7; 7 positions match TRBD2. V shed 4 bases and J 3 bases; nucleotides not matched to a gene: 6. From germline, CDR1 is SGHTA and CDR2 FQGNSA. The CDR3 runs 14 residues. The CDR3 DNA reads as TGTGCCAGCAGCTCCAGGGCGGGAGACTACGAGCAGTACTTC. This sequence encodes CASSSRAGDYEQYF.

This sequence joins TRBV9 and TRBJ2-3; the D is unclear. The CDR3 contains 14 residues. V was clipped by 4 bases and J by 2 bases, with 11 bases between them. The germline V gene has CDR1 SGDLS and CDR2 YYNGEE. For the CDR3, the DNA is TGTGCCAGCAGCACCCGGAGTAACACAGATACGCAGTATTTT. Encoded protein: CASSTRSNTDTQYF.

The chain combines TRBV2 with TRBJ1-2; the match to TRBD1 covers 9 bases. This CDR3 is built from 14 residues. Germline CDR1 reads SNHLY; CDR2 reads FYNNEI. Trimming took 8 bases from V and 2 from J; bases not matched to a gene: 6. The CDR3 here is CASDQDRGNYGYTF. The CDR3 DNA sequence: TGTGCCAGCGACCAAGACAGGGGGAACTATGGCTACACCTTC.

The genes are TRBV7-9 and TRBJ1-2; perhaps TRBD1 as D (6 bases). The CDR3 is made up of 14 amino acids. Germline CDR1 reads SEHNR; CDR2 reads FQNEAQ (reference sequence). V lost 5 bases to trimming and J lost 6 bases, with 16 bases between them. The CDR3 here is CASSHTGLGDGYTF. CDR3 sequence (DNA): TGTGCCAGCAGCCACACAGGGCTGGGGGATGGCTACACCTTC.

This clone occurred once. CDR3 residues: CASSQVIAPRGGELFF. CDR3 bases: TGTGCCAGCTCCCAGGTTATAGCCCCCCGCGGCGGGGAGCTGTTTTTT. V is TRBV18 and J is TRBJ2-2; D not resolved. The V end was cut by 6 bases, the J end by 7 bases, with 21 bases between. CDR3 length: 16 residues. CDR1 KGHSH and CDR2 LQKENI come from the germline V gene.

The gene calls are TRBV7-9 and TRBJ2-1; 9 bases align to TRBD1. V shed 5 bases, J shed 4 bases, and the junction held 9 bases outside the gene matches. The CDR3 loop spans 16 amino acids. Germline V gives CDR1 SEHNR, CDR2 FQNEAQ (reference sequence). CDR3 in DNA: TGTGCCAGCAGCCACCTCCCGGGACAGGGATACAATGAGCAGTTCTTC. Its translation: CASSHLPGQGYNEQFF.